This TCR beta chain was retrieved from a study of beta chain features in type 1 diabetes. For the study at large: Examined across all samples were about 110 million sorted cells. Overall study findings and caveats: Within each of all four CD4+ subsets, Type 1 diabetes patients had TCRB CDR3s that were moderately but significantly shorter.

Cells sorted by CD45RO/CCR7/CD25/CD127/CD95/CD27 comprised CD4+ naive, central memory, regulatory and stem cell-like memory cells. V dropped 2 bases and J dropped 6 bases, with 17 bases sitting between them. This CDR3 spans 17 amino acids. Per germline, CDR1 SGHTA and CDR2 FQGNSA. All of the isolated RNA was reverse transcribed, so expressed TCRB transcripts were sequenced. Measured with immunoSEQ multiplex PCR; TCRdb has only the in-frame clones, and not every one. The sample records 65,000 to 100,000 clones, around 32% being singletons. Note on this clone: Antigen unknown.

The V call is TRBV7-2, the J call TRBJ1-6; D possibly corresponds to TRBD1 (5 bases). The TCR sequence derives from a woman younger than 35 in good health. The sample comprised stem cell memory CD4+ T cells from blood. The CDR3 DNA reads TGTGCCAGCAGCTTATCTTACCGGGACTTGGGTAATTCACCCCTCCACTTT. Translation gives CASSLSYRDLGNSPLHF.